This T cell receptor (beta chain) was identified in a study of T cell responses to AZD1222 COVID-19 vaccine. General study results and limits: The study found Spike-specific TCR breadth and depth rose after two AZD1222 doses.

Clones were read by immunoSEQ multiplex PCR, and TCRdb kept only the in-frame ones, dropping some. The table includes about 120,000 clones, 80% to 90% detected once. For this clone: Its antigen is unknown.

CDR1 and CDR2 (germline): SGHNT, YYREEE (reference sequence). With 4 bases removed from V and 2 bases from J, the gap between germline ends came to 9 bases. The CDR3 spans 13 residues. The sample here was peripheral blood, taken on day 0 of AZD1222 vaccination. This receptor was obtained from an adult in good health. This chain connects TRBV5-4 to TRBJ2-5; D is perhaps TRBD2 (5 bases). In DNA form, the CDR3 reads TGTGCCAGCAGCCCGAGGGTACAAGAGACCCAGTACTTC. The encoded protein is CASSPRVQETQYF.